This T cell receptor beta chain was documented in a study of blood T cells in healthy people across ages. Study findings and constraints: Possibly confounding the expanded clonotype changes was the fact that donor CMV status was unknown. Long-lived and aged donors differed, with more naive CD4+ cells and higher diversity in the long-lived.

This clonotype was recorded many times. Its antigen is not known. Primed by a sample-barcoded 5' primer and a J-beta primer mix, a second PCR proceeded for roughly 6 to 12 cycles. TCRdb itself ran the 5' RACE reads through MiXCR, one entry per CDR3 protein. The top ten clones hold approximately 0.75% of a sample with more than 900,000 distinct CDR3 sequences, 25% of them seen once. Separately, the same data were catalogued under a study of T cells of mothers and their children. This second study notes: Detection yielded no persistent microchimeric T cell clones.

The sample consisted of blood. The sequence was obtained from a girl aged 2 to 10 in good health.

The CDR3 DNA reads TGTGCCAGCAGTACCTACGGGGGAAAAACTGAAGCTTTCTTT. Its translation: CASSTYGGKTEAFF. The chain combines TRBV28 with TRBJ1-1, with a tentative D call TRBD1 (5 bases). The V end lost 5 bases, the J end lost 5 bases, and 15 bases lay between the germline ends. The germline V gene has CDR1 MDHEN and CDR2 SYDVKM. The CDR3 consists of 14 residues.